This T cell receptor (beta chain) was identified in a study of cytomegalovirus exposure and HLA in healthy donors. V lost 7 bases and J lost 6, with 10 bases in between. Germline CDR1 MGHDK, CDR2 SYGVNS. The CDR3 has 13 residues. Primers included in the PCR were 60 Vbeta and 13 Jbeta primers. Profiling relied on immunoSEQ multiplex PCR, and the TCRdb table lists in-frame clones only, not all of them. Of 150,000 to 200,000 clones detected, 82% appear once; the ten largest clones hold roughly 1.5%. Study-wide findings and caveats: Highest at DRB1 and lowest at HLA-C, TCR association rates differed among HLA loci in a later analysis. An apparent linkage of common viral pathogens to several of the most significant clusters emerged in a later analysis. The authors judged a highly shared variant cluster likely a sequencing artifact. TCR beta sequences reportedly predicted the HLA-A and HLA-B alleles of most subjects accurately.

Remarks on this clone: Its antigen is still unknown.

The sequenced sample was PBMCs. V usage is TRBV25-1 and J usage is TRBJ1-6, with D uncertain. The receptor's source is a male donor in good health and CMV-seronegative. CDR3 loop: CASKRRVNSPLHF. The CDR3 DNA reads TGTGCCAGCAAGCGTCGGGTTAATTCACCCCTCCACTTT.